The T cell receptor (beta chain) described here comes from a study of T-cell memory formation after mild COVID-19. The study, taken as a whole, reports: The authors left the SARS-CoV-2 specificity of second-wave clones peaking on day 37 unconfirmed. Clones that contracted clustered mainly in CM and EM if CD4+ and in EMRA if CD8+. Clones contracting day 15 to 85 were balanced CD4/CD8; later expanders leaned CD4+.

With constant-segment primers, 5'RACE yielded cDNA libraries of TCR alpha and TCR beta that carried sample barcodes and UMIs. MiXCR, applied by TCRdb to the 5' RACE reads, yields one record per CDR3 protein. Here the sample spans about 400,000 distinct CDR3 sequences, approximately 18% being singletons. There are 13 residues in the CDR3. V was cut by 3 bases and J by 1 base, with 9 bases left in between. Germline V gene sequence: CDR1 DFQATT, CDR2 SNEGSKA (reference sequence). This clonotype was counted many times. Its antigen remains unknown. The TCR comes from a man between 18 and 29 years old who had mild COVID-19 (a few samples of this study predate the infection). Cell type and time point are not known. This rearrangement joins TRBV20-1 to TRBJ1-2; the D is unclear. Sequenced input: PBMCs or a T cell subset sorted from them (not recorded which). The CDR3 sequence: CSASIILNYGYTF. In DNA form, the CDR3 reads TGCAGTGCTAGCATTATTCTTAACTATGGCTACACCTTC.